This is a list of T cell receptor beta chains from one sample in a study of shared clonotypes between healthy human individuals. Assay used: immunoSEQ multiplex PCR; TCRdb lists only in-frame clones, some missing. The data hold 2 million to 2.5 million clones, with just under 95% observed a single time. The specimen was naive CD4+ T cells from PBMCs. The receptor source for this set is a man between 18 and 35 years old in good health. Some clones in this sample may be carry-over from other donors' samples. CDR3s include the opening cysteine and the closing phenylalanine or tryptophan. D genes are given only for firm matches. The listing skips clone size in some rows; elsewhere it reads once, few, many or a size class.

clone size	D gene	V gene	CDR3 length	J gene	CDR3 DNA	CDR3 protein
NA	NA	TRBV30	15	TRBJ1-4	TGTGCCTGGAATAGACCGACGGTACAAAATGAAAAACTGTTTTTT	CAWNRPTVQNEKLFF
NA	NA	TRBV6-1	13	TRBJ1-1	TGTGCCAGCAGATCGACCTTTTACACTGAAGCTTTCTTT	CASRSTFYTEAFF
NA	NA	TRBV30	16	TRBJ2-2	TGTGCCTGGAGTGTACCAGGGCTGACGTACACCGGGGAGCTGTTTTTT	CAWSVPGLTYTGELFF
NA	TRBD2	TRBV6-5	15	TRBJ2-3	TGTGCCAGCAGTTTGGGAGGGAGCGGGACAGATACGCAGTATTTT	CASSLGGSGTDTQYF
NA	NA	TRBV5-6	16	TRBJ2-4	TGTGCCAGCAGCTTGGGCGGGGGCTCGGTCAAAAACATTCAGTACTTC	CASSLGGGSVKNIQYF
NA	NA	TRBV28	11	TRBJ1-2	TGTGCCAGCACGGGGAACTATGGCTACACCTTC	CASTGNYGYTF
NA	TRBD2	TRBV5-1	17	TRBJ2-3	TGCGCCAGCAGCTTTTATCTAGCGGGAGGATCCACAGATACGCAGTATTTT	CASSFYLAGGSTDTQYF
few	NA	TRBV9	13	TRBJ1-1	TGTGCCAGCAGCGCGTATTTGGGTGGTGAAGCTTTCTTT	CASSAYLGGEAFF
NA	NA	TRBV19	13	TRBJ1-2	TGTGCCAGTAGTACAGGAGATAACTATGGCTACACCTTC	CASSTGDNYGYTF
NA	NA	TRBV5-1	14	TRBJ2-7	TGCGCCAGCAGCTTGGCCGCTGACGTCTACGAGCAGTACTTC	CASSLAADVYEQYF
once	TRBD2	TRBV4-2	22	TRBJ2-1	TGTGCCAGCAGCCTTCTCCCCTTTTCCGGGACTAGCGGTGAGAGCTCCTACAATGAGCAGTTCTTC	CASSLLPFSGTSGESSYNEQFF
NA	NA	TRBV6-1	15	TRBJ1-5	TGTGCCAGCCGATCGCAGTACAGCTACAATCAGCCCCAGCATTTT	CASRSQYSYNQPQHF
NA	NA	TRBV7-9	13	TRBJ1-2	TGTGCCAGCAGCTTAGCAATAAATGGAGGCTACACCTTC	CASSLAINGGYTF
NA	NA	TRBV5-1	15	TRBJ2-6	TGCGCCAGCAGCTTGGGAGTCCCTGGGGCCAACGTCCTGACTTTC	CASSLGVPGANVLTF
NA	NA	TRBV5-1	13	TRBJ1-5	TGCGCCAGCAGCTTGGGGCCCGATCAGCCCCAGCATTTT	CASSLGPDQPQHF
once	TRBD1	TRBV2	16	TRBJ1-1	TGTGCCAGCACGATCGACAGGGGGCTGGGTGGTTCTGAAGCTTTCTTT	CASTIDRGLGGSEAFF
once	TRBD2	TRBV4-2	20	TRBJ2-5	TGTGCCAGCAGCCAAGATAGTGGGACTAGCGGGAGACGGTATCGAGAGACCCAGTACTTC	CASSQDSGTSGRRYRETQYF
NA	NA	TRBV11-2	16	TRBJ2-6	TGTGCCAGCAGCTTATGGGGAGCTTCTGGGGCCAACGTCCTGACTTTC	CASSLWGASGANVLTF
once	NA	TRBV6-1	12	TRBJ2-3	TGTGCCAGCAGGCCCGCGGGGGATACGCAGTATTTT	CASRPAGDTQYF
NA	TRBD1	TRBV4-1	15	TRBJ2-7	TGCGCCAGCAGCCATCCGGGACAGGGCCCCGACGAGCAGTACTTC	CASSHPGQGPDEQYF
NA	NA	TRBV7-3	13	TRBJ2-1	TGTGCCAGCAGCTCTACTTACCCAAATGAGCAGTTCTTC	CASSSTYPNEQFF
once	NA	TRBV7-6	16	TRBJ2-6	TGTGCCAGCAGCTTGCAGGGTGGTTCTGGGGCCAACGTCCTGACTTTC	CASSLQGGSGANVLTF
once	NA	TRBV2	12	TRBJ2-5	TGTGCCAGCAGGGCGAACCAAGAGACCCAGTACTTC	CASRANQETQYF
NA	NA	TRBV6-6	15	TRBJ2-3	TGTGCCAGCAGCCACGGGACCAGAAGCACAGATACGCAGTATTTT	CASSHGTRSTDTQYF
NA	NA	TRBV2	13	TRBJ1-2	TGTGCCAGCAGTCTACAGGGTAACTATGGCTACACCTTC	CASSLQGNYGYTF
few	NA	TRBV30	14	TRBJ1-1	TGTGCCTGGAGTGTAGCCAGGGGTGACACTGAAGCTTTCTTT	CAWSVARGDTEAFF
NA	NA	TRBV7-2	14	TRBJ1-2	TGTGCCAGCAGCGCCGAACAGGGAAAGCGCGGCTACACCTTC	CASSAEQGKRGYTF
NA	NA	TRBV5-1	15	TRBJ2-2	TGCGCCAGCAGCTTGCCAACAGGCAACACCGGGGAGCTGTTTTTT	CASSLPTGNTGELFF
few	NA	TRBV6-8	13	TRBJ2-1	TGTGCCAGCAGCTCGCCCACCTACAATGAGCAGTTCTTC	CASSSPTYNEQFF
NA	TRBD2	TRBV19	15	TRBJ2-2	TGTGCCAGTAGTGTCCTAGCGGGAGCTCCCGGGGAGCTGTTTTTT	CASSVLAGAPGELFF
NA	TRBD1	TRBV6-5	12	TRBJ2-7	TGTGCCAGCAGTAACAGGGGGCCCGAGCAGTACTTC	CASSNRGPEQYF
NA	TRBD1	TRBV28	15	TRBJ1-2	TGTGCCAGTAGAGGGCAGGGGGCCCTGAACTATGGCTACACCTTC	CASRGQGALNYGYTF
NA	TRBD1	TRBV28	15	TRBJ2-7	TGTGCCAGCACCGACCGGAGACAGGGCGTACGCGAGCAGTACTTC	CASTDRRQGVREQYF
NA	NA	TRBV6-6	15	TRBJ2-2	TGTGCCAGCACTACGACAGGAGCGAACACCGGGGAGCTGTTTTTT	CASTTTGANTGELFF
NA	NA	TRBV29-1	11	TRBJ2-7	TGCAGCGTGCGCCCTGGGGGCGAGCAGTACTTC	CSVRPGGEQYF
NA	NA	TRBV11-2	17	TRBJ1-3	TGTGCCAGCAGCTTAGAATTTTGGGGGGCGCGTGGAAACACCATATATTTT	CASSLEFWGARGNTIYF
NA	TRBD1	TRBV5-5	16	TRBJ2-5	TGTGCCAGCAGCTCTAAACAGGGGGCTCCCCCAGAGACCCAGTACTTC	CASSSKQGAPPETQYF
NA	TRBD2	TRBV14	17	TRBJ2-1	TGTGCCAGCAGCCGCCGACCGGGACTAGCGGGAGAGAATGAGCAGTTCTTC	CASSRRPGLAGENEQFF
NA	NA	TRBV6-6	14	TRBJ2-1	TGTGCCAGCACCCCTCCCGGATCCTACAATGAGCAGTTCTTC	CASTPPGSYNEQFF
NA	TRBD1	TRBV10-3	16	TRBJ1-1	TGTGCCATCAGCTCCGGGACAGGGGTCGTGAACACTGAAGCTTTCTTT	CAISSGTGVVNTEAFF
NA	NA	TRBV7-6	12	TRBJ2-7	TGTACGGGGGGGGGACAGCCCTACGAGCAGTACTTC	CTGGGQPYEQYF
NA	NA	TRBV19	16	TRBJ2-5	TGTGCCAGTAGTATAAGCGGCAGGGCTCACCAAGAGACCCAGTACTTC	CASSISGRAHQETQYF
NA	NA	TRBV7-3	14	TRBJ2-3	TGTGCCAGCAGCCTGGGGGGCAGCGCAGATACGCAGTATTTT	CASSLGGSADTQYF
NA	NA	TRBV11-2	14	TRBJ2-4	TGTGCCAGCGCGGGGTCCCTAGCCAAAAACATTCAGTACTTC	CASAGSLAKNIQYF
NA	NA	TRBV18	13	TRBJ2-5	TGTGCCAGCTCACCACCAGGGGGGGAGACCCAGTACTTC	CASSPPGGETQYF
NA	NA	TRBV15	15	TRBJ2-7	TGTGCCACCAGCCCAGCCGGGGACGGCTCCTACGAGCAGTACTTC	CATSPAGDGSYEQYF
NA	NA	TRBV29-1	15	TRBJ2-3	TGCAGCGTTGTTAAAAATTTAAAAGGGCAAGATACGCAGTATTTT	CSVVKNLKGQDTQYF
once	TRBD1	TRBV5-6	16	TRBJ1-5	TGTGCCAGCAGCTGGTGGACAGGGGCTGGCAATCAGCCCCAGCATTTT	CASSWWTGAGNQPQHF
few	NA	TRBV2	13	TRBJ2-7	TGTGCCAGCAGAACTCCGGGCCGCTACGAGCAGTACTTC	CASRTPGRYEQYF
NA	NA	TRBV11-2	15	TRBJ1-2	TGTGCCAGCAGCTTAGACCCCAGGGTTAACTATGGCTACACCTTC	CASSLDPRVNYGYTF
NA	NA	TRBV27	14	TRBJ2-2	TGTGCCAGCAGTTTAATAGGTCGGGCCGGGGAGCTGTTTTTT	CASSLIGRAGELFF
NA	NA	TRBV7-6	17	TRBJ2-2	TGTGCCAGCAGCTTACCCGTGCGGGCGGGAAAAACCGGGGAGCTGTTTTTT	CASSLPVRAGKTGELFF
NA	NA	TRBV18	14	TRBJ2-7	TGTGCCAGCTCACCAGGGGACGGGCCCTACGAGCAGTACTTC	CASSPGDGPYEQYF
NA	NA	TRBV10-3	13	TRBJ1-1	TGTGCCATCACCCCGGACGCGAACACTGAAGCTTTCTTT	CAITPDANTEAFF
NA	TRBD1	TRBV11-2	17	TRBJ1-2	TGTGCCAGCAGCTCCGGGGAATCAGGGGGCGCAGGCTATGGCTACACCTTC	CASSSGESGGAGYGYTF
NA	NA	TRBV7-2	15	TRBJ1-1	TGTGCCAGCAGCTTATGGGAGGGGACGAACACTGAAGCTTTCTTT	CASSLWEGTNTEAFF